This is a list of T cell receptor beta chains from one sample in a study of spatial heterogeneity in lung cancer. TCRdb redid the calling of the 5' RACE reads with MiXCR, one entry per CDR3 protein. There are roughly 70,000 distinct CDR3 sequences in the sample; about 14% occur only once, and more than 5.5% lies in the top ten. The material was PBMCs, obtained at surgery. The receptors were sampled from a male donor with early-stage non-small cell lung cancer. CDR3s include the opening cysteine and the closing phenylalanine or tryptophan. D genes are given only for firm matches. The size field is filled for only some rows; it gives once, few, many or a size class.

clone size	J gene	V gene	D gene	CDR3 protein	CDR3 DNA
many	TRBJ1-2	TRBV6-2/TRBV6-3	.	CASTAREGYGYTF	TGTGCCAGCACGGCCAGGGAAGGATATGGCTACACCTTC
many	TRBJ2-7	TRBV6-2/TRBV6-3	.	CASSYSTGPRSYF	TGTGCCAGCAGTTACTCGACCGGACCCCGGTCATACTTC
.	TRBJ2-7	TRBV2	TRBD1	CASSVQGVASEQYF	TGTGCCAGCAGTGTACAGGGGGTGGCCAGCGAGCAGTACTTC
.	TRBJ1-1	TRBV3-1	.	CASSRGANTEAFF	TGTGCCAGCAGTCGAGGGGCGAACACTGAAGCTTTCTTT
many	TRBJ1-4	TRBV7-8	.	CASSPRIWEKLFF	TGTGCCAGCAGCCCCCGCATTTGGGAAAAACTGTTTTTT
.	TRBJ1-5	TRBV30	.	CAWSAVTGNQPQHF	TGTGCCTGGAGTGCAGTGACAGGCAATCAGCCCCAGCATTTT
.	TRBJ2-2	TRBV12-3/TRBV12-4	.	CASKPSLNTGELFF	TGTGCCAGCAAGCCTAGCCTCAACACCGGGGAGCTGTTTTTT
many	TRBJ1-2	TRBV20-1	.	CSARDGTNYGYTF	TGCAGTGCTAGAGACGGAACTAACTATGGCTACACCTTC
few	TRBJ2-3	TRBV5-1	.	CASSLGSGGDTQYF	TGCGCCAGCAGCTTGGGGAGCGGTGGAGATACGCAGTATTTT
few	TRBJ1-1	TRBV11-1	TRBD1	CASSSLPLTGWNTEAFF	TGTGCCAGCAGCTCCTTACCTCTGACAGGGTGGAACACTGAAGCTTTCTTT